This T cell receptor beta chain was sequenced in a study of blood T cell repertoires in COVID-19 (TCRdb year 2020). The study in broad terms: The collaborator samples originated in the United States, Italy and Spain and spanned the acute and convalescent phases of COVID-19. The material from the prospective study consisted of cDNA or gDNA derived from T cells, B-cell-depleted T cells, or PBMCs. Subjects who had been exposed to COVID-19, were actively infected with it, or had recovered from it provided the deeply sampled blood TCRbeta repertoires that made up the dataset. Samples were obtained from the ongoing ImmuneRACE study (first 160 participants) and from over 1,000 subjects provided by 6 global collaborators. HLA class I and class II types, where available, came from metadata supplied by the sample provider rather than from assay-based typing. The repertoires were released in a freely available public database intended as a resource for research on the immune response to SARS-CoV-2. Nearly every sample came with metadata listing a de-identified subject ID, COVID-19 status, age in years and sex. General conclusions and limits of the study: How much clinical and demographic metadata was included differed by source and by participant, and the metadata was provided uncurated.

At one collaborating source in Seattle, patients were enrolled during active infection and were followed longitudinally through the course of disease. The collaborating institutions used their own protocols to collect whole blood in K2EDTA tubes. For TCRbeta analysis, collaborator samples were shipped as frozen whole blood, as isolated PBMCs, or as DNA extracted from either sample type. For this clone: What antigen it recognizes has not been identified. The sample holds no much larger clone one base away, and base qualities are not on file.

The immunoSEQ Assay, a bias-controlled multiplex PCR, was used to amplify TCRbeta CDR3 regions from genomic DNA. In the paper's pipeline: The number of nucleated cells in each sample was estimated from the amplification of reference gene primers within the assay. Sequence reads were collapsed and filtered to measure the absolute abundance of every unique TCRbeta CDR3 rearrangement. Productive Simpson clonality was computed per sample as the square root of Simpson's diversity index over productive rearrangements. Sourced from immuneACCESS, this table was stored by TCRdb with only in-frame sequences that have V and J called. A share of the clones is absent; for the studies checked, an unresolved V gene accounts for under half, and the remainder has no known explanation. That table supplies the V and J calls and clone size; D and trimming were determined from the DNA. For this sample the table gives 250,000 to 350,000 clones, of which approximately 85% were detected only once. The ten largest clones capture 0.7% to 1% of the sample.

The origin of this receptor is a human donor with COVID-19, enrolled during active disease. The donor label of this sample is uncertain. Material: peripheral blood.

This receptor has the CDR3 CASRQQAYSHF. The nucleotide sequence reads as follows: TGTGCCAGCAGACAACAGGCCTACTCCCACTTT. Rearrangement joined TRBV6-5 to TRBJ1-6; possibly the D gene is TRBD1, per 5 matching bases. Taken from cysteine to phenylalanine, the CDR3 has 11 residues. Only the CDR3 region is kept as DNA, spanning 33 bases read in frame from base 1. V and J are truncated by 6 bases and 18 bases respectively, leaving an intervening sequence of 15 bases. CDR1 and CDR2 (MNHEY, SVGAGI) derive from the germline V gene.